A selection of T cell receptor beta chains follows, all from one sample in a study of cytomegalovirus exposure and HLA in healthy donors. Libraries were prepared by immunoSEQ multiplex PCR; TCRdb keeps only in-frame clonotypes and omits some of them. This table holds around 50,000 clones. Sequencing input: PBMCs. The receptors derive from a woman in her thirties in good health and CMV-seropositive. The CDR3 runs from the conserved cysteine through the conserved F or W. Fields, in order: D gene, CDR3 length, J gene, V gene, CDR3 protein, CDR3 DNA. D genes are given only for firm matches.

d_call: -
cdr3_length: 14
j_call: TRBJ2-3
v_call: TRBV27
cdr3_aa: CASSPSGSTDTQYF
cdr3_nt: TGTGCCAGCAGTCCAAGCGGGAGCACAGATACGCAGTATTTT

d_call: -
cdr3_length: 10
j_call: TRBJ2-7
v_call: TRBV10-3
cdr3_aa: CAITTWEQYF
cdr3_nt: TGTGCAATCACTACTTGGGAGCAGTACTTC

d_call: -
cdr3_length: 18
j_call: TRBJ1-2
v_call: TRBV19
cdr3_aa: CASSMLSANSRDAYGYTF
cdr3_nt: TGTGCCAGTAGTATGTTATCAGCGAATAGCCGCGACGCTTATGGCTACACCTTC

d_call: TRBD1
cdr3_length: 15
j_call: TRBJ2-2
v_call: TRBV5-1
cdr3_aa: CASSRRQGNTGELFF
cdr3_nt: TGCGCCAGCAGCCGTAGACAGGGGAACACCGGGGAGCTGTTTTTT

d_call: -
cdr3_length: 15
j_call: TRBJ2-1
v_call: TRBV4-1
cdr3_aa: CASSQPVALDNEQFF
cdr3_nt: TGCGCCAGCAGCCAGCCCGTAGCGCTAGACAATGAGCAGTTCTTC

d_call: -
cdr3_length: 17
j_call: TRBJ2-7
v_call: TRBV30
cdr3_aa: CAWSGPRPRGSRHEQYF
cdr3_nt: TGTGCCTGGAGTGGGCCCCGGCCTAGAGGGAGTAGACACGAGCAGTACTTC

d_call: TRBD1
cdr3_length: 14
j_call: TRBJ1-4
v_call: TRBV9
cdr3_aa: CASSSDRGDEKLFF
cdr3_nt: TGTGCCAGCAGCTCCGACAGGGGGGATGAAAAACTGTTTTTT

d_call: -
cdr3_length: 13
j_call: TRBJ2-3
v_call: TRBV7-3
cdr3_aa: CASSRAQGDTQYF
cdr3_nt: TGTGCCAGCAGCCGGGCCCAGGGGGATACGCAGTATTTT

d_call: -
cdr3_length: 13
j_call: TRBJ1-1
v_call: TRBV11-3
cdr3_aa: CASSLDRDTEAFF
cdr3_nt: TGTGCCAGCAGCTTAGACAGGGACACTGAAGCTTTCTTT

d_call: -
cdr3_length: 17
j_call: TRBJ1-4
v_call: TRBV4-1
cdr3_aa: CASSQGLPGTTNEKLFF
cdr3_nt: TGCGCCAGCAGCCAAGGGCTACCCGGGACAACTAATGAAAAACTGTTTTTT

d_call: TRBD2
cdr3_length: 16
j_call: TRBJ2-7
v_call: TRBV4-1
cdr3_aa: CASSPRDGRAGNEQYF
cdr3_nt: TGCGCCAGCAGCCCCCGGGACGGCAGAGCGGGGAACGAGCAGTACTTC

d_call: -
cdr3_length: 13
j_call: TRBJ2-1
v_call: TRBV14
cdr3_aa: CASSQDRRGWQFF
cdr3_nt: TGTGCCAGCAGCCAAGATAGACGGGGTTGGCAGTTCTTC

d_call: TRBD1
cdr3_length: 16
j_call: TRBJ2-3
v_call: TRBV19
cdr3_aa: CASSMGSTGETDTQYF
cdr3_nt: TGTGCCAGTAGTATGGGTAGCACAGGGGAAACAGATACGCAGTATTTT

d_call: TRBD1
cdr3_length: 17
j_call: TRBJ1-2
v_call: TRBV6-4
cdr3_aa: CASSEGDTGTGDYGYTF
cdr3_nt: TGTGCCAGCAGTGAGGGTGATACCGGGACAGGGGACTATGGCTACACCTTC

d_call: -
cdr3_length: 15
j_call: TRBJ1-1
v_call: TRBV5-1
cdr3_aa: CASSFQVMGNTEAFF
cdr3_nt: TGCGCCAGCAGCTTCCAGGTTATGGGGAACACTGAAGCTTTCTTT

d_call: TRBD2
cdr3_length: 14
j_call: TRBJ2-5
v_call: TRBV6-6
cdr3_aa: CASGLAGGQETQYF
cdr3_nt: TGTGCCAGCGGGCTAGCGGGGGGCCAAGAGACCCAGTACTTC

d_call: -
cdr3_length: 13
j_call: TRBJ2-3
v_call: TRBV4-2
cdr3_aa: CDSSQEGTDKQYF
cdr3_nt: TGTGACAGCAGCCAAGAGGGCACAGATAAGCAGTATTTT

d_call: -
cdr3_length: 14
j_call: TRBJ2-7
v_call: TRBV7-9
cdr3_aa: CASSLEIDAYEQYF
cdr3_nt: TGTGCCAGCAGCTTAGAGATAGATGCCTACGAGCAGTACTTC

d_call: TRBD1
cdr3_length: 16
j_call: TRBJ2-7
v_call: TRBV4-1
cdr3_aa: CASSRGGQGSSYEQYF
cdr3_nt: TGCGCCAGCAGCCGCGGCGGACAGGGTAGTTCCTACGAGCAGTACTTC

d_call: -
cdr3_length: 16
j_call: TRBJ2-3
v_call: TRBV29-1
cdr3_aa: CSAGRGSSGSTDTQYF
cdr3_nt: TGCAGCGCTGGGAGGGGGAGTAGCGGGAGCACAGATACGCAGTATTTT

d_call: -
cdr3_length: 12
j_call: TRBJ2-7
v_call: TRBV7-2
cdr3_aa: CASSPNLYEQYF
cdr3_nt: TGTGCCAGCAGCCCAAACTTATACGAGCAGTACTTC

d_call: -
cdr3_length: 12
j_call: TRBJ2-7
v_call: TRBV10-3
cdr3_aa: CAIRDSFYEQYF
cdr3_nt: TGTGCCATCAGGGACAGTTTCTACGAGCAGTACTTC

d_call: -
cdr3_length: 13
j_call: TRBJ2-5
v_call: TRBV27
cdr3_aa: CASSPGASVTQYF
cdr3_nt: TGTGCCAGCAGTCCCGGGGCTAGCGTGACCCAGTACTTC

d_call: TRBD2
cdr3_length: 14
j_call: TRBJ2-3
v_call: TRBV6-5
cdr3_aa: CASSFGGSTDTQYF
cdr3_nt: TGTGCCAGCAGTTTCGGGGGGAGCACAGATACGCAGTATTTT

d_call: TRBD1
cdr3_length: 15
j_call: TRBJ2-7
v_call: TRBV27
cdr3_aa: CASSLRQGAPYEQYF
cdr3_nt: TGTGCCAGCAGTCTCCGACAGGGGGCCCCCTACGAGCAGTACTTC

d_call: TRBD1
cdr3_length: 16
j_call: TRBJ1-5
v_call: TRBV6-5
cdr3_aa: CASSFSWTGANQPQHF
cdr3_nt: TGTGCCAGCAGTTTTTCTTGGACAGGGGCCAATCAGCCCCAGCATTTT

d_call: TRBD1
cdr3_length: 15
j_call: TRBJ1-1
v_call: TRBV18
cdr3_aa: CASSPYRGRSTEAFF
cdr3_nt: TGTGCCAGCTCACCGTACAGGGGGCGAAGCACTGAAGCTTTCTTT

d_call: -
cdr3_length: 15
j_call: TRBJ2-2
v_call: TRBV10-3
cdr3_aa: CAISESETNTGELFF
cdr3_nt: TGTGCCATCAGTGAGTCGGAGACGAACACCGGGGAGCTGTTTTTT

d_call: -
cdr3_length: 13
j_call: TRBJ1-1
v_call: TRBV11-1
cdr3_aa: CASSFEGNTEAFF
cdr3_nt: TGTGCCAGCAGCTTTGAGGGGAACACTGAAGCTTTCTTT

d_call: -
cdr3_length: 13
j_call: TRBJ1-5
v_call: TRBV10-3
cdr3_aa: CAITRGPNQPQHF
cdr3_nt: TGTGCCATAACCAGGGGCCCGAATCAGCCCCAGCATTTT

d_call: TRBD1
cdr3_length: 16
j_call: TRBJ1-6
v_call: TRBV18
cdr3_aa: CASSPGTGSTNSPLHF
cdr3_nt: TGTGCCAGCTCACCGGGGACAGGGTCAACCAATTCACCCCTCCACTTT

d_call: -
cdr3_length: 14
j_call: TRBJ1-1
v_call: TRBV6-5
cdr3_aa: CASSYSAGQTEAFF
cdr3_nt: TGTGCCAGCAGTTACTCTGCAGGGCAAACTGAAGCTTTCTTT

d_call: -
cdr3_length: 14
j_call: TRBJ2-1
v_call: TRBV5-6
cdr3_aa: CASSLGIAGNEQFF
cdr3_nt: TGTGCCAGCAGCTTGGGCATAGCCGGGAATGAGCAGTTCTTC

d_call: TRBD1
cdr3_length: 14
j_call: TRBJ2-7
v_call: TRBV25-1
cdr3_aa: CASSELDREYEQYF
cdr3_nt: TGTGCCAGCAGTGAATTAGACAGGGAATACGAGCAGTACTTC

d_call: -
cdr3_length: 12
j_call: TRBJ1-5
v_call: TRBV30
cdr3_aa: CAWDRNNQPQHF
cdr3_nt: TGTGCCTGGGACAGGAACAATCAGCCCCAGCATTTT

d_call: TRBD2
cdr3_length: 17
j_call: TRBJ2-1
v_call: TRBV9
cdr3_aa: CASSVLVASGIPNEQFF
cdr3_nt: TGTGCCAGCAGCGTATTAGTGGCTAGCGGGATCCCCAATGAGCAGTTCTTC

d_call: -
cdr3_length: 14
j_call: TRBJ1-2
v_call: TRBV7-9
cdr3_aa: CASIRSGEDYGYTF
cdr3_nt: TGTGCCAGCATTAGGTCAGGTGAAGACTATGGCTACACCTTC

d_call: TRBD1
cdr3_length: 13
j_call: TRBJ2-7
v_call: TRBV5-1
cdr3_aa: CASSGTGIYEQYF
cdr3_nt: TGCGCCAGCAGCGGGACAGGGATCTACGAGCAGTACTTC

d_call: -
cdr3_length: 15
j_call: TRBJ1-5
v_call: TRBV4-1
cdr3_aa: CASSQERTVNQPQHF
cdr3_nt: TGCGCCAGCAGCCAAGAAAGGACAGTCAATCAGCCCCAGCATTTT

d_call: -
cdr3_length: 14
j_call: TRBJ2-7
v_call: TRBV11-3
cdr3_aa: CASSFVSPSYEQYF
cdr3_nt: TGTGCCAGCAGCTTTGTTTCTCCCTCCTACGAGCAGTACTTC

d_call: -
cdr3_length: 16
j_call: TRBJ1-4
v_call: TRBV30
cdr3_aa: CAWSFTHYNRNEKLFF
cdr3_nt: TGTGCCTGGAGTTTTACCCACTATAATAGGAATGAAAAACTGTTTTTT

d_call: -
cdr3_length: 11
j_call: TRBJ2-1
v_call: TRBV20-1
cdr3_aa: CSARDPNEQFF
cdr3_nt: TGCAGTGCTAGAGATCCGAATGAGCAGTTCTTC

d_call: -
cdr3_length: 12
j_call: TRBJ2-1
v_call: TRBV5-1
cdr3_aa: CASRVSTNEQFF
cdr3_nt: TGCGCCAGCAGAGTGAGTACCAATGAGCAGTTCTTC

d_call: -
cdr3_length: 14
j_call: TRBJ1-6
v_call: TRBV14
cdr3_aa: CASSQQGPVGSLHF
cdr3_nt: TGTGCCAGCAGCCAACAGGGCCCCGTCGGGTCCCTACACTTT

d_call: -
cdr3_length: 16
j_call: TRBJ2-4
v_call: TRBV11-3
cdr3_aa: CASSLGSQLAKNIQYF
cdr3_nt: TGTGCCAGCAGCTTAGGAAGCCAACTAGCCAAAAACATTCAGTACTTC

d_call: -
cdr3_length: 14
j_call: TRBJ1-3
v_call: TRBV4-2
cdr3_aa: CASSPEVAGNTIYF
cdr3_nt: TGTGCCAGCAGCCCGGAGGTAGCTGGAAACACCATATATTTT

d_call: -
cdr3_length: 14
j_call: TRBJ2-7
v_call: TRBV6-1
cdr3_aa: CASSEVPETYEQYF
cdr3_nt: TGTGCCAGCAGTGAAGTCCCGGAGACCTACGAGCAGTACTTC

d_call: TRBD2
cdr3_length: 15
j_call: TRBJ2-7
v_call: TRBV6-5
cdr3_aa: CASTLLAGGAYEQYF
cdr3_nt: TGTGCCAGCACCCTACTAGCGGGCGGCGCCTACGAGCAGTACTTC

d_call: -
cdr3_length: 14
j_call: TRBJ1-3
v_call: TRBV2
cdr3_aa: CASTYGGSGNTIYF
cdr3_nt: TGTGCCAGCACCTACGGTGGCTCTGGAAACACCATATATTTT

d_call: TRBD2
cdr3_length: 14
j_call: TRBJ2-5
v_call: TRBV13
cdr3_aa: CASSLGAGEETQYF
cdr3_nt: TGTGCCAGCAGCTTAGGGGCGGGAGAGGAGACCCAGTACTTC

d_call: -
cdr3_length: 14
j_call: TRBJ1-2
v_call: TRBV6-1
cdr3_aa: CASSEVSGYHGYTF
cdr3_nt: TGTGCCAGCAGTGAAGTATCAGGGTATCATGGCTACACCTTC